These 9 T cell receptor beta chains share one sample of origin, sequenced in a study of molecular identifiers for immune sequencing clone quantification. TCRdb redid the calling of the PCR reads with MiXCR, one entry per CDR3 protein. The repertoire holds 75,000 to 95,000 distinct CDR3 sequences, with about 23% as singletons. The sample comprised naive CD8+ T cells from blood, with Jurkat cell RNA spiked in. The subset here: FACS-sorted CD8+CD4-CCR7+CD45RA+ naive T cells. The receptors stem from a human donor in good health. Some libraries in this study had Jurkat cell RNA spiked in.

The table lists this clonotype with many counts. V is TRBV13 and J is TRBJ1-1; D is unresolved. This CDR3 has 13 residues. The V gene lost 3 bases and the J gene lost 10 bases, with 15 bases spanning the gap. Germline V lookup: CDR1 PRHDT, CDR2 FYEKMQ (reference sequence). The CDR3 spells CASSLGGEERAFF. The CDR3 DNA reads TGTGCCAGCAGCTTGGGAGGAGAAGAGAGAGCTTTCTTT.

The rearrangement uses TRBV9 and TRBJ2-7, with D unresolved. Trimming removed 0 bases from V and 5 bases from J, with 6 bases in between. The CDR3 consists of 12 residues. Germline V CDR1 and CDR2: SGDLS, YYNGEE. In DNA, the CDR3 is TGTGCCAGCAGCGTAGAAGGAGACGAGCAGTACTTC. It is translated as CASSVEGDEQYF.

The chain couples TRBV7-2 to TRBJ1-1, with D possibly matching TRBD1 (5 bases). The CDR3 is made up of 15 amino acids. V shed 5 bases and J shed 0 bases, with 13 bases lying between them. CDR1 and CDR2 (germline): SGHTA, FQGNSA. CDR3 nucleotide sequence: TGTGCCAGCAGCCCATACGACAGACTGAACACTGAAGCTTTCTTT. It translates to CASSPYDRLNTEAFF.

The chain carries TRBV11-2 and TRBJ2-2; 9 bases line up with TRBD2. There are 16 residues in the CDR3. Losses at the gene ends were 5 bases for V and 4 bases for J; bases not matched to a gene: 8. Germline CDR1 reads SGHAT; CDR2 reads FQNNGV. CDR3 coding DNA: TGTGCCAGCAGCCCCATAGCGGGAGTGGGCACCGGGGAGCTGTTTTTT. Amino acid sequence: CASSPIAGVGTGELFF.

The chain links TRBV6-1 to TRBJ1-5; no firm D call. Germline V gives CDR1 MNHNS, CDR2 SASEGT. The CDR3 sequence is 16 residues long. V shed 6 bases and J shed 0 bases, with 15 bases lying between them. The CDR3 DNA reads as TGTGCCAGCAGCCCATTAAAACAGAATAGCAATCAGCCCCAGCATTTT. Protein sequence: CASSPLKQNSNQPQHF.

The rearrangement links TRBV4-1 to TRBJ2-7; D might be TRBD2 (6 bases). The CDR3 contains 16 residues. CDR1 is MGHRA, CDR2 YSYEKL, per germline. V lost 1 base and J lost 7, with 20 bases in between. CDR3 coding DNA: TGCGCCAGCAGCCAAGCTGCGGGACGGACTTTTCGGGAGCAGTACTTC. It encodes CASSQAAGRTFREQYF.

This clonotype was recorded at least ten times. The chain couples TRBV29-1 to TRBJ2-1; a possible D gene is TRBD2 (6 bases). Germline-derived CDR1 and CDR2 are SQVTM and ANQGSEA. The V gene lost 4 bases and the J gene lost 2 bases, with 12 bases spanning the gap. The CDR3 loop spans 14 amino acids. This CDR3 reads CSVVQRGTYNEQFF. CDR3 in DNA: TGCAGCGTTGTTCAACGGGGGACCTACAATGAGCAGTTCTTC.

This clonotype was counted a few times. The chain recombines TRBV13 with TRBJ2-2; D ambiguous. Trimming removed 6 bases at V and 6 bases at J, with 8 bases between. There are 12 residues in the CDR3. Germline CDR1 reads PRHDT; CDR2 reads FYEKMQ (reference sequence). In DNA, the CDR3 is TGTGCCAGCAGTTATGGGTCCGGGGAGCTGTTTTTT. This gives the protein CASSYGSGELFF.

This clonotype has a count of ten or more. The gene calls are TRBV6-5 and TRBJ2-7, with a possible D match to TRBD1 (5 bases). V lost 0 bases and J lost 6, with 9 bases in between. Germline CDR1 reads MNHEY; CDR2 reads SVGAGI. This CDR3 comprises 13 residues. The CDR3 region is CASSYSKGVEQYF. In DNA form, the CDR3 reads TGTGCCAGCAGTTACTCGAAAGGGGTCGAGCAGTACTTC.